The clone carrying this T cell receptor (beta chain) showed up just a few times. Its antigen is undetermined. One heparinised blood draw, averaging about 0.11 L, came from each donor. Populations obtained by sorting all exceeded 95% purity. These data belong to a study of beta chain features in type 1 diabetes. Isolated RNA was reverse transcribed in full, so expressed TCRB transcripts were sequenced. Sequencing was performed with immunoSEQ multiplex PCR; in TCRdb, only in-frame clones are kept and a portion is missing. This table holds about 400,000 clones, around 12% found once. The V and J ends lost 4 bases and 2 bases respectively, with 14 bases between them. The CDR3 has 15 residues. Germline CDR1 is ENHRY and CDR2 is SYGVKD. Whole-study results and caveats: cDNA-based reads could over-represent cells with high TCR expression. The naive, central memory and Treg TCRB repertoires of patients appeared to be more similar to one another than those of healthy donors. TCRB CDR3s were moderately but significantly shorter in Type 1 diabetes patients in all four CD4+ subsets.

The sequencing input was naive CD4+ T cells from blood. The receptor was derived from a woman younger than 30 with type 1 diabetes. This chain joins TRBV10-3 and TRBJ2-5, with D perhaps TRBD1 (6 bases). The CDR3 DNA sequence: TGTGCCATCAGTGTACGGGGACAAGCTCAAGAGACCCAGTACTTC. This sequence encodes CAISVRGQAQETQYF.